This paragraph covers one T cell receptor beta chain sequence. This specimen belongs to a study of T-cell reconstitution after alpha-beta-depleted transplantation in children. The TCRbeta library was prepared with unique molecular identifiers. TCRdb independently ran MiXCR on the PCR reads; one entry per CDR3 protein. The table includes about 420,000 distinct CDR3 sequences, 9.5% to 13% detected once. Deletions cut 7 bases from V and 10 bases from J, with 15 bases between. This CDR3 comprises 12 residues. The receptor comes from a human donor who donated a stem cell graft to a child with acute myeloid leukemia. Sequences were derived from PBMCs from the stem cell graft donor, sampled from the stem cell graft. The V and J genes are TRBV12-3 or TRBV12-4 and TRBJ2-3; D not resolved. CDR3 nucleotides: TGTGCCAGCAAGCTCGACTTTTTCGCGCAGTATTTT. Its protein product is CASKLDFFAQYF.